A single sample gave rise to the 11 T cell receptor beta chains below, sequenced in a study of a mutant IDH1 vaccine in newly diagnosed glioma. The antigens for these receptors are not known. TCRdb's table, derived via immunoSEQ multiplex PCR, lists solely in-frame clones and lacks some. The sample has around 61,000 clones, around 90% seen once. The time point: week 5, during vaccination. In the vaccine, a single dose held 300 ug of the mutant IDH1 20-mer peptide, along with topical imiquimod. The sequencing used PBMCs, collected from a glioma patient whose treatment included an IDH1 peptide vaccine. The receptors here all came from a woman aged 40-49 years with glioma.

The genes are TRBV19 and TRBJ2-3; D possibly corresponds to TRBD2 (6 bases). The CDR3 is made up of 14 amino acids. V shed 7 bases and J shed 0 bases, with 11 bases lying between them. CDR1 LNHDA and CDR2 SQIVND come from the germline V gene (reference sequence). In DNA form, the CDR3 reads TGTGCCAGTAAGGACGGGACTAGCACAGATACGCAGTATTTT. Its translation: CASKDGTSTDTQYF.

This chain links TRBV2 with TRBJ1-2; no reliable D call. The CDR3 extends over 10 amino acids. The germline V gene has CDR1 SNHLY and CDR2 FYNNEI. The V and J ends lost 6 bases and 8 bases respectively, with 7 bases between them. This chain's CDR3 is CASRQEGYTF. CDR3 sequence (DNA): TGTGCCAGCAGGCAGGAAGGCTACACCTTC.

This clone appeared once. The CDR3 nucleotides are TGTGCCAGCAGTAATACCGGGACTAGCTCCTACGAGCAGTACTTC. Protein: CASSNTGTSSYEQYF. The V gene is TRBV6-6, the J gene TRBJ2-7; TRBD2 aligns across 8 bases. This CDR3 comprises 15 residues. The germline CDR1 and CDR2 sequences are MNHNY and SVGAGI (reference sequence). After removal of 5 bases from V and 0 bases from J, the junction contained 6 bases not matched to a gene.

The count of this clone is one. The chain has TRBV5-5 and TRBJ2-7; 12 bases match TRBD2. Germline V gives CDR1 SGHKS, CDR2 YYEKEE (reference sequence). V gave up 4 bases and J gave up 4 bases; unmatched junction bases: 6. This CDR3 is built from 15 residues. The CDR3 DNA is TGTGCCAGCAGCAGAGGACTAGCGGGAATGTACGAGCAGTACTTC. This gives the protein CASSRGLAGMYEQYF.

The CDR3 coding sequence is TGTGCCAGCTCACCACCGGGACGCGGGGAGCTGTTTTTT. Residues: CASSPPGRGELFF. The chain is built from TRBV18 and TRBJ2-2; D may match TRBD1 or TRBD2 (5 bases each). From germline, CDR1 is KGHSH and CDR2 LQKENI. CDR3 size: 13 residues. Trimming stripped 0 bases from V and 7 bases from J, with 6 bases between. Based on the CDR3 plus reference TRBV18 and TRBJ2-2, the full variable domain is NAGVMQNPRHLVRRRGQEARLRCSPMKGHSHVYWYRQLPEEGLKFMVYLQKENIIDESGMPKERFSAEFPKEGPSILRIQQVVRGDSAAYFCASSPPGRGELFFGEGSRLTVL.

The genes are TRBV5-6 and TRBJ2-7; D unresolved. With 4 bases removed from V and 3 bases from J, the gap between germline ends came to 8 bases. Germline V gives CDR1 SGHDT, CDR2 YYEEEE. This CDR3 spans 12 amino acids. CDR3 in amino acids: CASSRVHYEQYF. Written as DNA, the CDR3 is TGTGCCAGCAGCAGGGTCCACTACGAGCAGTACTTC.

The V and J genes are TRBV7-2 and TRBJ2-5; 15 bases fit TRBD2. V trimming: 4 bases; J trimming: 4 bases; junction bases outside the gene matches: 7. There are 17 residues in the CDR3. Germline CDR1 reads SGHTA; CDR2 reads FQGNSA. This CDR3 reads CASSYGTSGGIRETQYF. The CDR3 DNA reads as TGTGCCAGCAGCTACGGGACTAGCGGGGGGATTCGAGAGACCCAGTACTTC.

V gene TRBV19 combines with J gene TRBJ2-1, with 11 bases fitting TRBD2. The CDR3 runs 15 residues. CDR1 and CDR2 from the germline V gene are LNHDA and SQIVND (reference sequence). Trimming removed 3 bases from V and 7 bases from J; junction bases left unmatched: 5. Here the CDR3 reads CASSIGLAGGNEQFF. Here the CDR3 DNA reads TGTGCCAGTAGTATTGGGCTAGCGGGGGGAAATGAGCAGTTCTTC.

The chain has TRBV5-1 and TRBJ1-6, with 8 bases aligning to TRBD1. The CDR3 contains 15 residues. The germline V gene has CDR1 SGHRS and CDR2 YFSETQ. The ends lost 3 bases at V and 7 bases at J; junction bases unmatched: 6. The CDR3 DNA reads TGCGCCAGCAGCTCGGGGACAGGTCCAAATTCACCCCTCCACTTT. Its protein product is CASSSGTGPNSPLHF.

The J gene is TRBJ2-2, the V gene TRBV30; the D is unclear. The germline V gene has CDR1 GTSNPN and CDR2 SVGIG (reference sequence). V was clipped by 2 bases and J by 5 bases, with 15 bases between them. CDR3 size: 15 residues. CDR3 region: CAWSQMTYITGELFF. The CDR3, as DNA: TGTGCCTGGAGTCAAATGACCTATATTACCGGGGAGCTGTTTTTT.

The chain joins TRBV6-1 to TRBJ1-6; D gene unclear. The CDR3 sequence is 13 residues long. Germline assignment: CDR1 MNHNS and CDR2 SASEGT. V shed 1 base and J shed 8 bases, with 6 bases lying between them. The CDR3 coding sequence is TGTGCCAGCAGTGAAGATACTGATTCACCCCTCCACTTT. Protein product: CASSEDTDSPLHF.